These 7 T cell receptor beta chains were all obtained from the same sample, sequenced in a study of cytomegalovirus exposure and HLA in healthy donors. PCR used 60 Vbeta primers and 13 Jbeta primers. Generated by immunoSEQ multiplex PCR, the TCRdb table keeps only in-frame clones and is missing some. The profile covers roughly 100,000 clones, with roughly four fifths appearing a single time and around 3.4% taken by the ten largest. Sequencing was carried out using PBMCs. The receptor source for this set is a man aged 60-69 years in good health and CMV-seronegative.

This chain connects TRBV7-8 to TRBJ1-4, with D possibly TRBD1 on 5 matching bases. The CDR3 consists of 17 residues. Germline values: CDR1 SGHVS, CDR2 FQNEAQ. The ends were cut back, 3 bases at V and 0 bases at J, with 14 bases in the middle. In nucleotides, the CDR3 is TGTGCCAGCAGCTTCAGTTCCAGGGCTGCAACTAATGAAAAACTGTTTTTT. Its protein is CASSFSSRAATNEKLFF.

Points on this clone: The junction and the germline gene differ at one end; a read error may be behind it. The J gene is TRBJ2-5, the V gene TRBV7-9, with a possible D match to TRBD2 (5 bases). The germline CDR1 and CDR2 sequences are SEHNR and FQNEAQ (reference sequence). The CDR3 totals 12 residues. DNA of the CDR3: TGTTCCAGCAGCCGGGATCAAGAGACCCAGTACTTC. Its protein product is CSSSRDQETQYF.

The chain couples TRBV5-1 to TRBJ2-2; D unresolved. Germline V gene lookup returns CDR1 SGHRS and CDR2 YFSETQ. The V gene lost 5 bases and the J gene lost 0 bases, with 11 bases spanning the gap. The CDR3 sequence is 15 residues long. The CDR3 reads CASRPGAPNTGELFF. The CDR3 DNA follows: TGCGCCAGCAGGCCCGGAGCTCCGAACACCGGGGAGCTGTTTTTT.

This clone was detected only a few times. The chain has TRBV5-4 and TRBJ2-5; no definite D call. V was cut by 9 bases and J by 0 bases, with 18 bases left in between. The germline V gene has CDR1 SGHNT and CDR2 YYREEE (reference sequence). The CDR3 contains 15 residues. Here the CDR3 reads CATIDSSPYQETQYF. The DNA for the CDR3 is TGTGCCACCATCGACTCGTCCCCTTACCAAGAGACCCAGTACTTC.

V is TRBV6-7 and J is TRBJ1-5; D call uncertain. TRBV6-7 is filed as an ORF, its function uncertain. The CDR3 is 15 residues long. V dropped 6 bases and J dropped 6 bases, with 18 bases sitting between them. The CDR3 protein is CASSRQSGSGQPQHF. CDR3 bases: TGTGCCAGCAGCCGACAAAGCGGTTCGGGTCAGCCCCAGCATTTT.

V usage is TRBV11-3 and J usage is TRBJ2-5; 7 bases fit TRBD2. The CDR3 is 15 residues long. The junction had 8 bases not matched to a gene; V was cut back by 5 bases and J by 2 bases. The germline V gene has CDR1 SGHNT and CDR2 YENEEA. CDR3 coding DNA: TGTGCCAGCAGCCGCGGGGGACGGATGCAAGAGACCCAGTACTTC. Protein: CASSRGGRMQETQYF.

Turning to this clone: The same CDR3 is also encoded by other DNA sequences in this sample. The rearrangement uses TRBV5-1 and TRBJ2-3; 11 bases map to TRBD2. Germline values: CDR1 SGHRS, CDR2 YFSETQ. This CDR3 is 16 amino acids long. V trimming: 0 bases; J trimming: 2 bases; junction bases outside the gene matches: 2. The CDR3 coding sequence is TGCGCCAGCAGCTTGGGACTAGCGGGAATCACAGATACGCAGTATTTT. Residues: CASSLGLAGITDTQYF.